This is a list of T cell receptor beta chains from one sample in a study of cytomegalovirus exposure and HLA in healthy donors. Sequenced by immunoSEQ multiplex PCR; TCRdb stores in-frame clones only, minus some. Of 99,000 or so clones in the sample, around four fifths were seen once. The sequencing sample was made of PBMCs. Every receptor here comes from a woman aged 40 to 50 in good health and CMV-seropositive. Each CDR3 is given with its conserved first and last residue. D genes are given only for firm matches. Clone sizes are given selectively: once, few, many, or a class where the clone is expanded.

>TRBV13|TRBJ2-5|NA|TRBD2
CASSLAGVGLGTQYF
TGTGCCAGCAGCTTGGCGGGAGTAGGGTTGGGGACCCAGTACTTC
>TRBV28|TRBJ1-2|few|NA
CASRTEDYGYTF
TGTGCCAGCAGGACCGAGGACTATGGCTACACCTTC
>TRBV7-9|TRBJ2-1|NA|NA
CASSPLVHEQFF
TGTGCCAGCAGCCCTCTAGTGCATGAGCAGTTCTTC
>TRBV10-3|TRBJ2-1|NA|TRBD1
CAISEPPDRDNEQFF
TGTGCCATCAGTGAGCCCCCTGACAGGGACAATGAGCAGTTCTTC
>TRBV11-3|TRBJ2-2|NA|NA
CASSFPRNRVNTGELFF
TGTGCCAGCAGCTTCCCCCGAAACAGGGTTAACACCGGGGAGCTGTTTTTT
>TRBV11-3|TRBJ2-7|NA|TRBD1
CASSYRDSYEQYF
TGTGCCAGCAGCTATAGGGACAGCTACGAGCAGTACTTC
>TRBV20-1|TRBJ2-7|NA|NA
CSAPAVYEQYF
TGCAGTGCCCCCGCGGTCTACGAGCAGTACTTC
>TRBV2|TRBJ2-7|NA|NA
CASSVIRLQLPYEQYF
TGTGCCAGCAGTGTTATCAGGTTGCAATTGCCCTACGAGCAGTACTTC
>TRBV11-2|TRBJ2-7|NA|TRBD1
CASSPSSGQGFYEQYF
TGTGCCAGCAGCCCAAGCTCCGGACAGGGATTCTACGAGCAGTACTTC
>TRBV10-3|TRBJ1-3|NA|NA
CAISESFTARDTIYF
TGTGCCATCAGTGAGTCTTTCACTGCTCGGGACACCATATATTTT
>TRBV7-2|TRBJ1-1|NA|NA
CASSLGGEAFF
TGTGCCAGCAGCTTAGGAGGTGAAGCTTTCTTT
>TRBV6-6|TRBJ2-7|NA|NA
CASSYSGDYEQYF
TGTGCCAGCAGTTACTCAGGGGACTACGAGCAGTACTTC
>TRBV6-5|TRBJ2-2|NA|TRBD1
CASRLGDRGAGELFF
TGTGCCAGCCGCCTCGGGGACAGGGGAGCCGGGGAGCTGTTTTTT
>TRBV27|TRBJ1-2|NA|TRBD1
CASSFLGGAGGYGYTF
TGTGCCAGCAGTTTCCTAGGGGGCGCAGGGGGGTATGGCTACACCTTC
>TRBV14|TRBJ2-1|few|NA
CASSPGSYNEQFF
TGTGCCAGCAGCCCGGGGTCATACAATGAGCAGTTCTTC
>TRBV10-1|TRBJ1-1|NA|TRBD1
CASSEETGVIGGTEAFF
TGCGCCAGCAGTGAAGAGACAGGGGTAATCGGTGGCACTGAAGCTTTCTTT
>TRBV5-4|TRBJ1-1|once|TRBD1
CASSIGQGAKNTEAFF
TGTGCCAGCAGCATCGGACAGGGGGCAAAGAACACTGAAGCTTTCTTT
>TRBV28|TRBJ2-4|NA|TRBD2
CASLPHSGKKNIQYF
TGTGCCAGTTTACCACATAGCGGGAAAAAAAACATTCAGTACTTC
>TRBV7-2|TRBJ2-1|NA|TRBD2
CASSLAWGGEVNEQFF
TGTGCCAGCAGCTTAGCGTGGGGGGGAGAAGTCAATGAGCAGTTCTTC
>TRBV6-5|TRBJ2-1|NA|NA
CASSYQGDNSYNEQFF
TGTGCCAGCAGTTATCAAGGGGATAACTCCTACAATGAGCAGTTCTTC
>TRBV27|TRBJ2-5|NA|NA
CASSLDRLREQYF
TGTGCCAGCAGTTTAGACCGATTGAGGGAGCAGTACTTC
>TRBV6-5|TRBJ1-2|few|NA
CASSYPDRLYGYTF
TGTGCCAGCAGTTACCCCGACAGACTCTATGGCTACACCTTC
>TRBV25-1|TRBJ2-7|NA|NA
CASSDVGLPYEQYF
TGTGCCAGCAGTGATGTGGGACTGCCCTACGAGCAGTACTTC
>TRBV7-3|TRBJ1-1|NA|NA
CASSLNQGIEAFF
TGTGCCAGCAGCTTAAATCAGGGGATTGAAGCTTTCTTT
>TRBV19|TRBJ1-4|NA|NA
CASKGPAKLFF
TGTGCCAGTAAGGGGCCCGCAAAACTGTTTTTT
>TRBV2|TRBJ2-2|NA|NA
CASTHRDLFFNTGELFF
TGTGCCAGCACCCACCGGGACTTGTTTTTTAACACCGGGGAGCTGTTTTTT
>TRBV2|TRBJ1-4|NA|TRBD1
CASIRTGAYNEKLFF
TGTGCCAGCATAAGGACAGGGGCTTATAATGAAAAACTGTTTTTT
>TRBV5-5|TRBJ1-1|NA|TRBD1
CASSPAGGGHTEAFF
TGTGCCAGCAGCCCAGCAGGGGGTGGGCACACTGAAGCTTTCTTT
>TRBV19|TRBJ1-1|NA|TRBD1
CASSIGVGGGLEEAFF
TGTGCCAGTAGTATTGGGGTTGGAGGGGGCCTCGAAGAAGCTTTCTTT
>TRBV7-2|TRBJ2-1|few|TRBD2
CASGTLGGGYNEQFF
TGTGCCAGCGGCACTTTGGGCGGGGGGTACAATGAGCAGTTCTTC
>TRBV13|TRBJ2-7|NA|TRBD2
CASSSLLAGISYEQYF
TGTGCCAGCAGTTCCCTCCTAGCGGGGATTTCCTACGAGCAGTACTTC
>TRBV5-1|TRBJ2-5|NA|TRBD1
CASSFSGTGETQYF
TGCGCCAGCAGCTTTTCAGGGACAGGAGAGACCCAGTACTTC
>TRBV11-3|TRBJ1-1|NA|NA
CASSLDGQGDEAFF
TGTGCCAGCAGCTTAGATGGTCAGGGTGATGAAGCTTTCTTT